These 2 T cell receptor beta chains were all obtained from the same sample, sequenced in a study of blood T cell repertoires in COVID-19. The table came from immunoSEQ multiplex PCR; TCRdb's copy has only in-frame clones and leaves some out. The data contain approximately 250,000 clones, more than 80% of them singletons. The sample taken for sequencing was PBMCs or T cells enriched from blood (not recorded which). These receptors were taken from a woman in her thirties with acute COVID-19.

V gene TRBV19 combines with J gene TRBJ2-7; 10 positions agree with TRBD2. V trimming: 3 bases; J trimming: 2 bases; junction bases outside the gene matches: 13. Germline lookup yields CDR1 LNHDA and CDR2 SQIVND (reference sequence). The CDR3 has 18 amino acids. CDR3 residues: CASSMRGALAGDPYEQYF. Here the CDR3 DNA reads TGTGCCAGTAGTATGCGGGGGGCGCTAGCGGGAGATCCCTACGAGCAGTACTTC.

The chain joins TRBV6-2 or TRBV6-3 to TRBJ2-1, with TRBD2 as a possible D gene (6 bases). V lost 6 bases to trimming and J lost 4 bases, with 13 bases between them. The V gene's germline CDR1 is MNHEY and CDR2 SVGEGT. There are 14 residues in the CDR3. In DNA, the CDR3 is TGTGCCAGCAGCCGTCCGGGACTTTACAATGAGCAGTTCTTC. Protein: CASSRPGLYNEQFF.